This TCR beta chain was recovered during a study of cytomegalovirus exposure and HLA in healthy donors. Turning to the study itself: Drawn from HLA-typed donors, 83 million or so unique TCRs were held in an early data release.

The PCR had 60 Vbeta and 13 Jbeta primers. Using immunoSEQ multiplex PCR, the repertoire was profiled, and TCRdb retains in-frame clones only, with some absent. The repertoire holds around 170,000 clones, with 65% to 85% as singletons. The sequence was collected from a man in his 60s in good health and CMV-seronegative. The sample consisted of PBMCs.

As DNA, the CDR3 is TGTGCCAGCAGCGTAGAGGTAGCGGGGGGGGCAGATACGCAGTATTTT. Protein: CASSVEVAGGADTQYF. V and J are TRBV9 and TRBJ2-3; 11 bases agree with TRBD2. After removal of 0 bases from V and 4 bases from J, the junction contained 4 bases not matched to a gene. Germline lookup yields CDR1 SGDLS and CDR2 YYNGEE. The CDR3 loop spans 16 amino acids.